This is a list of T cell receptor beta chains from one sample in a study of T cells in Graves' hyperthyroidism and ophthalmopathy. Each CDR3 protein is one row after TCRdb ran MiXCR on the multiplex PCR reads. The repertoire has 89,000 or so distinct CDR3 sequences, roughly 39% of them found once; the top ten carry more than 8.5%. The specimen sequenced was peripheral blood or thyroid tissue (not recorded which). These receptors came from a woman aged 25 to 39 with Graves' hyperthyroidism. The conserved cysteine and the conserved F or W are not part of the CDR3 here.

v_call	j_call	cdr3_aa
TRBV5-1	TRBJ1-2	ASSSPGSKIGYT
TRBV9	TRBJ1-6	ASSGGQGAESPLH
TRBV5-1	TRBJ2-2	ASSLQGPSYDTGELF
TRBV5-4	TRBJ2-2	ASSLAGTGNTGELF
TRBV20-1	TRBJ2-5	STSREMKETQY
TRBV28	TRBJ2-6	ASRRLAGASGANVLT
TRBV2	TRBJ1-1	ASSEEVLNTEAF
TRBV5-1	TRBJ2-2	ASTGLAGVPGELF
TRBV5-1	TRBJ1-1	ASRWDSSSEAF
TRBV6-1	TRBJ1-5	ASSDPTRQPQH
TRBV20-1	TRBJ1-4	SARATPSNEKLF
TRBV24-1	TRBJ1-2	ATSDPERQGARGYT
TRBV5-1	TRBJ2-5	ASSASGRAEETQY
TRBV2	TRBJ1-1	ASSDYRIPGHLNTEAF
TRBV9	TRBJ1-1	ASSRGGGSTTEAF
TRBV5-1	TRBJ2-7	ASSLAIGLSYEQY
TRBV7-8	TRBJ2-5	ASSNWGRGGGETQY
TRBV5-8	TRBJ2-7	ASSLAGGGSEQY
TRBV15	TRBJ1-5	ATSRLSNQPQH
TRBV7-4	TRBJ2-5	ASSSLAGGQETQY
TRBV15	TRBJ2-1	ATSRDSGAGYNEQF
TRBV2	TRBJ1-5	ATGASSNQPQH
TRBV28	TRBJ2-2	ASRVGLLNTGELF
TRBV28	TRBJ1-3	ASSLGGTGRYTIY
TRBV4-2	TRBJ2-2	ASSLGGITGELF
TRBV15	TRBJ1-5	ATGTGDKPQH
TRBV28	TRBJ1-2	ASSLFPNYGYT
TRBV19	TRBJ1-5	ASQDGQPQH
TRBV12-3/TRBV12-4	TRBJ2-5	ASSPHRPQETQY